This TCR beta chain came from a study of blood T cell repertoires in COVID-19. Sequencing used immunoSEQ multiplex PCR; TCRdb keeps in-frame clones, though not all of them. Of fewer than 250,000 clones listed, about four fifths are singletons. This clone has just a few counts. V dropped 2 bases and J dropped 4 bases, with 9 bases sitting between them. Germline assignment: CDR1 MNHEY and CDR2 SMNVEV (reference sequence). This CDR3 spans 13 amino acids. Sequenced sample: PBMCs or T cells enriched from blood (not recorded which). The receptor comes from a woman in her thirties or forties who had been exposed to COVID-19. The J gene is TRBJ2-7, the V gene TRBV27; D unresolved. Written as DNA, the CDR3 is TGTGCCAGCAGTTTAACCCTCCGGTACGAGCAGTACTTC. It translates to CASSLTLRYEQYF.